These 20 T cell receptor beta chains came from one sample sequenced in a study of somatic mutations in cytotoxic T cells in rheumatoid arthritis. Using immunoSEQ multiplex PCR, the repertoire was profiled, and TCRdb retains in-frame clones only, with some absent. The data hold 14,000 or so clones, with around four fifths observed a single time. The sequenced sample was CD8+ T cells sorted from blood. These receptors came from an adult with rheumatoid arthritis.

This clone was counted only a few times. The chain recombines TRBV7-9 with TRBJ2-7, with 9 bases matching TRBD1. This CDR3 has 17 amino acids. With V trimmed by 4 bases and J by 0 bases, 10 bases remained unmatched. Germline V CDR1 and CDR2: SEHNR, FQNEAQ (reference sequence). Written as DNA, the CDR3 is TGTGCCAGCAGCTATCTTTCCTCGGGACAGGGCTCCTACGAGCAGTACGTC. Amino acids: CASSYLSSGQGSYEQYV.

The V and J genes are TRBV7-9 and TRBJ2-7, with TRBD1 matching 7 bases. Germline V gene sequence: CDR1 SEHNR, CDR2 FQNEAQ (reference sequence). V was pared by 5 bases and J by 0 bases, with 4 bases of the junction left unmatched. The CDR3 totals 14 residues. CDR3 coding DNA: TGTGCCAGCAGCCCCGGGACAGACTCCTACGAGCAGTACGTC. Translated, it gives CASSPGTDSYEQYV.

This clone was counted a few times. The V gene is TRBV28, the J gene TRBJ1-6; 7 bases are shared with TRBD1. The CDR3 totals 13 residues. The germline V gene encodes CDR1 MDHEN and CDR2 SYDVKM. Trimming took 6 bases from V and 9 from J; bases not matched to a gene: 5. In DNA form, the CDR3 reads TGTGCCAGCAGGGCAGGGGGAATTTCACCCCTCCACTTT. This translates into CASRAGGISPLHF.

The chain uses TRBV13 and TRBJ1-2; 9 nucleotides line up with TRBD1. The CDR3 loop spans 13 amino acids. Germline values: CDR1 PRHDT, CDR2 FYEKMQ (reference sequence). J was trimmed by 6 bases and V by 6 bases; bases with no gene match: 5. The CDR3 reads CASRPRTGDGYTF. The CDR3 nucleotides are TGTGCCAGCAGGCCTCGGACAGGGGATGGCTACACCTTC.

The chain recombines TRBV5-6 with TRBJ2-3, with D perhaps TRBD1 (7 bases). There are 13 residues in the CDR3. Trimming removed 2 bases from V and 7 bases from J, with 11 bases in between. Germline V CDR1 and CDR2: SGHDT, YYEEEE. The CDR3 bases are TGTGCCAGCAGCTTAGGAGGGGGCTATACGCAGTATTTT. Its protein is CASSLGGGYTQYF.

CDR3 coding DNA: TGTGCCAGCACACCCACGACAGGGTGTAGCTACGAGCAGTACTTC. It encodes CASTPTTGCSYEQYF. The V gene is TRBV6-7, the J gene TRBJ2-7, with TRBD1 matching over 7 bases. TRBV6-7 counts as an open reading frame of uncertain function. Trimming took 7 bases from V and 3 from J; bases not matched to a gene: 12. CDR3 length: 15 amino acids.

The chain couples TRBV27 to TRBJ1-1, with TRBD1 as a possible D gene (6 bases). Trimming shortened V by 2 bases and J by 4 bases, and 8 bases separated the two germline ends. Germline V gene lookup returns CDR1 MNHEY and CDR2 SMNVEV (reference sequence). The CDR3 runs to 13 residues. The CDR3 bases are TGTGCCAGCAGTTTAACAGGGTCCACTGAAGCTTTCTTT. Residues: CASSLTGSTEAFF.

This chain connects TRBV6-4 to TRBJ2-3, with 7 bases identical to TRBD1. The J segment lost 4 bases and the V segment lost 5 bases, leaving 3 bases of the junction unmatched. Germline-derived CDR1 and CDR2 are MRHNA and SNTAGT. The CDR3 totals 13 residues. CDR3 nucleotide sequence: TGTGCCAGCAGTACCCAGGGGGCAGATACGCAGTATTTT. Protein product: CASSTQGADTQYF.

This rearrangement joins TRBV19 to TRBJ1-5, with D perhaps TRBD1 (5 bases). Trimming cost V 4 bases and J 4 bases, with 20 bases left between them. Germline V gene data show CDR1 as LNHDA and CDR2 as SQIVND (reference sequence). This CDR3 comprises 17 residues. DNA of the CDR3: TGTGCCAGTAGTACCCGCTCGGGCAGGGTAGGAAATCAGCCCCAGCATTTT. Its translation is CASSTRSGRVGNQPQHF.

This clone has more than one count but fewer than ten. V and J are TRBV9 and TRBJ1-5, with D possibly TRBD1 on 6 matching bases. CDR1 SGDLS and CDR2 YYNGEE come from the germline V gene. CDR3 length: 16 amino acids. V lost 3 bases and J lost 1, with 14 bases in between. CDR3 coding DNA: TGTGCCAGCAGCGAGACAGGCCTCGGGAGCAATCAGCCCCAGCATTTT. It encodes CASSETGLGSNQPQHF. Full variable domain (remainder filled in from reference TRBV9 and TRBJ1-5): DSGVTQTPKHLITATGQRVTLRCSPRSGDLSVYWYQQSLDQGLQFLIQYYNGEERAKGNILERFSAQQFPDLHSELNLSSLELGDSALYFCASSETGLGSNQPQHFGDGTRLSIL.

This sequence joins TRBV4-1 and TRBJ1-6; D uncertain. CDR3 length equals 13 residues. Trimming removed 4 bases from V and 7 bases from J, with 8 bases in between. In germline, CDR1 is MGHRA, CDR2 YSYEKL. The chain's CDR3 is CASSRVWNSPLHF. CDR3 sequence (DNA): TGCGCCAGCAGCCGAGTCTGGAATTCACCCCTCCACTTT.

The chain links TRBV5-6 to TRBJ2-3, with D unresolved. Germline V gene sequence: CDR1 SGHDT, CDR2 YYEEEE. The CDR3 extends over 14 amino acids. Deletions cut 0 bases from V and 5 bases from J, with 10 bases between. The CDR3 here is CASSLGRPGDTQYF. The CDR3 nucleotides read TGTGCCAGCAGCTTGGGGCGGCCAGGAGATACGCAGTATTTT.

Judged by abundance, this clone is medium-sized (0.01 to 0.1%). The rearrangement uses TRBV27 and TRBJ1-6; 7 nucleotides agree with TRBD1. The J segment lost 8 bases and the V segment lost 5 bases, leaving 12 bases of the junction unmatched. CDR3 length equals 16 residues. CDR1 is MNHEY and CDR2 is SMNVEV in the germline V gene (reference sequence). CDR3: CASSEGTVEGHSPLHF. In DNA form, the CDR3 reads TGTGCCAGCAGTGAAGGGACAGTAGAGGGGCATTCACCCCTCCACTTT.

The V call is TRBV9, the J call TRBJ2-6; tentative D call: TRBD2 (5 bases). The V gene's germline CDR1 is SGDLS and CDR2 YYNGEE. V shed 0 bases and J shed 2 bases, with 15 bases lying between them. This CDR3 is 18 amino acids long. CDR3 sequence reads: CASSVVGVVGTGANVLTF. Here the CDR3 DNA reads TGTGCCAGCAGCGTAGTCGGGGTTGTTGGAACTGGGGCCAACGTCCTGACTTTC.

The chain carries TRBV15 and TRBJ2-1; D not certain. V was shortened by 3 bases and J by 8 bases, with 23 bases between the two germline ends. Germline lookup yields CDR1 LNHNV and CDR2 YYDKDF (reference sequence). The CDR3 spans 17 residues. The CDR3 DNA reads as TGTGCCACCAGCAGCCCACTGGCTAACCTGCGAGTCGATGAGCAGTTCTTC. Protein product: CATSSPLANLRVDEQFF.

This rearrangement joins TRBV27 to TRBJ2-1, with D possibly called TRBD1 or TRBD2 (7 bases each). V lost 5 bases to trimming and J lost 1 base, with 12 bases between them. Germline CDR1 reads MNHEY; CDR2 reads SMNVEV (reference sequence). The CDR3 runs to 15 residues. CDR3 amino acids: CASSPRGGSYNEQFF. As DNA, the CDR3 is TGTGCCAGCAGTCCCAGGGGGGGGTCCTACAATGAGCAGTTCTTC.

V usage is TRBV11-2 and J usage is TRBJ1-1; a possible D gene is TRBD1 (5 bases). Between the trimmed V and J ends, which lost 5 bases and 1 base, there was a span of 11 bases. Germline CDR1 SGHAT, CDR2 FQNNGV. This CDR3 comprises 14 residues. As DNA, the CDR3 is TGTGCCAGCAGCCCCAGGGTCCAGAACACTGAAGCTTTCTTT. Translated, it gives CASSPRVQNTEAFF.

V is TRBV5-1 and J is TRBJ2-1, with D possibly TRBD2 on 6 matching bases. The germline V gene has CDR1 SGHRS and CDR2 YFSETQ. This CDR3 is built from 16 residues. Trimming shortened V by 4 bases and J by 1 base, and 15 bases separated the two germline ends. CDR3 sequence reads: CASSPVGGLSYNEQFF. The CDR3, as DNA: TGCGCCAGCAGCCCTGTAGGAGGGTTGTCCTACAATGAGCAGTTCTTC.

The V call is TRBV2, the J call TRBJ1-4; D might be TRBD1 (6 bases). Germline V CDR1 and CDR2: SNHLY, FYNNEI. The CDR3 has 13 amino acids. V lost 8 bases and J lost 4, with 11 bases in between. CDR3 coding DNA: TGTGCCAGCCGAGGGGGAGATAATGAAAAACTGTTTTTT. This sequence encodes CASRGGDNEKLFF.

The chain couples TRBV5-1 to TRBJ1-1; D perhaps matches TRBD1 (5 bases). CDR1 is SGHRS and CDR2 is YFSETQ in the germline V gene. Deletions cut 4 bases from V and 0 bases from J, with 10 bases between. There are 14 residues in the CDR3. Here the CDR3 DNA reads TGCGCCAGCAGCGTATCAGGGATGAACACTGAAGCTTTCTTT. It yields the protein CASSVSGMNTEAFF. Variable domain in full (rest from reference TRBV5-1 and TRBJ1-1): KAGVTQTPRYLIKTRGQQVTLSCSPISGHRSVSWYQQTPGQGLQFLFEYFSETQRNKGNFPGRFSGRQFSNSRSEMNVSTLELGDSALYLCASSVSGMNTEAFFGQGTRLTVV.